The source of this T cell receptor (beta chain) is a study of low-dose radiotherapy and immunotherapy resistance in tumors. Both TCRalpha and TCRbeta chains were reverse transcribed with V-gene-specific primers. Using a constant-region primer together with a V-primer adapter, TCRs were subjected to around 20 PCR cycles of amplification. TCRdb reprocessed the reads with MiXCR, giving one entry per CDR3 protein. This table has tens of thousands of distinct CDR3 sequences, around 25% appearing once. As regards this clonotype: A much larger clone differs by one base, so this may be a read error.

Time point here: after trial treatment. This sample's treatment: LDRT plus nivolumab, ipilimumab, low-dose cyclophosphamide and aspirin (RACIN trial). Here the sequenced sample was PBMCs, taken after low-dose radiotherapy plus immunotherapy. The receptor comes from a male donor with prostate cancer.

In DNA form, the CDR3 reads TGTGCCATCAGCGGGACAGGGGGAGGCAATGAGCAGTTCTTC. Encoded protein: CAISGTGGGNEQFF. The rearrangement joins TRBV10-3 to TRBJ2-1; TRBD1 matches 11 bases. The CDR3 covers 14 residues. J gave up 6 bases and V 6 bases, and 4 bases lay outside the gene matches. CDR1 is ENHRY, CDR2 SYGVKD, per germline.